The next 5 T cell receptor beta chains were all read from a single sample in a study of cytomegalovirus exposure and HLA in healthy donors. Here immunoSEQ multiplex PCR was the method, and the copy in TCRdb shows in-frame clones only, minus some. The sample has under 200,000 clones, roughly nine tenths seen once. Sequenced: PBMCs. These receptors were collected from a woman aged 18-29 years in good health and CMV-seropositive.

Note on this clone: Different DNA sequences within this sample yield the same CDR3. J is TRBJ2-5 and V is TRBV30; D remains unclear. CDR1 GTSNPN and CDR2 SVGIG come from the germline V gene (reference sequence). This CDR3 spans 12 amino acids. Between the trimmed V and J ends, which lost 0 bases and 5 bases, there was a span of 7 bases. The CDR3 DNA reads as TGTGCCTGGAGTGTACTGAGGGAGACCCAGTACTTC. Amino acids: CAWSVLRETQYF.

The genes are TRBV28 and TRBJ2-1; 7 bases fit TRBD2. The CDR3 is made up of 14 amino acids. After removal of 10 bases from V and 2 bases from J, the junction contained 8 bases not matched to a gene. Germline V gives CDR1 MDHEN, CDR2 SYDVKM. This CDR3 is CAMDERGTYNEQFF. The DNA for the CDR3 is TGTGCCATGGATGAGCGGGGCACCTACAATGAGCAGTTCTTC.

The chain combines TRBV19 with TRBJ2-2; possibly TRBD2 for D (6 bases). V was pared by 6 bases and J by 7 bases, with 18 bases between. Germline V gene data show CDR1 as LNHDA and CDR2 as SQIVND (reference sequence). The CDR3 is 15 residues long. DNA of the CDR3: TGTGCCAGTAGCCTGTCCGGGGGAGAGTTCGGGGAGCTGTTTTTT. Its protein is CASSLSGGEFGELFF.

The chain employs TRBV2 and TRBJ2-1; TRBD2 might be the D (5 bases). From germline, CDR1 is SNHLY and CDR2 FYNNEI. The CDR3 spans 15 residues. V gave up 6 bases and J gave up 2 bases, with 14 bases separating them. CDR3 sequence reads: CASSLRPGTYNEQFF. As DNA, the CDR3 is TGTGCCAGCAGCCTCCGACCGGGAACCTACAATGAGCAGTTCTTC.

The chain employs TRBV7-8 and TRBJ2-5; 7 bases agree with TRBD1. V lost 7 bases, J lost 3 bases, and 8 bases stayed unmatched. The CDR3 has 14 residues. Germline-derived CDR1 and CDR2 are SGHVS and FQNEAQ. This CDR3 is CASTFSGTEETQYF. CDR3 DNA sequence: TGTGCCAGCACCTTTTCCGGGACAGAAGAGACCCAGTACTTC.